The clone carrying this T cell receptor (beta chain) was recorded once. Its cognate antigen is unknown. Only in-frame clones appear in the TCRdb table, and some are missing; sequencing was by immunoSEQ multiplex PCR. Of around 5,700 clones in the sample, approximately 70% were seen once. The CDR3 consists of 16 residues. CDR1 LNHDA and CDR2 SQIVND come from the germline V gene (reference sequence). V lost 6 bases and J lost 3, with 18 bases in between. This sample is part of a study of CD8 T cell repertoires and HIV-1 epitope variants. Overall study context: Each of Twenty-five Gag and Nef epitope peptides stimulated a separate culture. Controls included no peptide, Ebola AY9 epitope, and a CMV, EBV, flu pool. Epitopes were three Gag families plus Nef HW9 and YT9.

Findings and limits, study-wide: This assay reports beta chains of antigen-expanded cells, not T cell function.

Material: cultured CD8+ T cells derived from PBMCs. The chain combines TRBV19 with TRBJ2-1, with a tentative D call TRBD1 (7 bases). This TCR derives from a male donor with HIV. CDR3 loop: CASSSSGGLIYNEQFF. In DNA, the CDR3 is TGTGCCAGTAGCTCCTCAGGGGGGCTTATCTACAATGAGCAGTTCTTC.